This TCR beta chain was found in a study of blood T cells in healthy people across ages. The use of a sample-barcoded 5' primer and a J-beta primer mix characterized a second PCR of 7 to 11 cycles. MiXCR, applied by TCRdb to the 5' RACE reads, yields one record per CDR3 protein. The sample consists of about 670,000 distinct CDR3 sequences, around 52% of them appearing once. This receptor was obtained from a woman aged 80 or over in good health. The sample taken for sequencing was blood.

CDR3 loop: CASKASGGNYEQYF. CDR3 sequence (DNA): TGCGCCAGCAAGGCCAGCGGGGGTAACTACGAGCAGTACTTC. The V gene is TRBV5-1, the J gene TRBJ2-5; 8 bases are a match to TRBD2. The J call is doubtful: the DNA matches TRBJ2-7 better. The CDR3 is 14 residues long. Germline CDR1 and CDR2: SGHRS and YFSETQ.